These T cell receptor beta chains were read from a single sample in a study of T cell responses to AZD1222 COVID-19 vaccine. Profiled with immunoSEQ multiplex PCR; TCRdb holds only in-frame clones, not every one. The sample lists tens of thousands of clones; 80% to 90% were seen once. The material sequenced was peripheral blood, taken 28 days after the second AZD1222 dose. Every receptor here comes from an adult who received the AZD1222 COVID-19 vaccine. The CDR3 runs from the conserved cysteine through the conserved F or W. D genes are given only for firm matches. Some rows mark clone size as missing; the rest say once, few, many or name a class of expanded clone.

CDR3aa | CDR3nt | d_gene | v_gene | abundance | j_gene
CASSALEADTQYF | TGTGCCAGCTCAGCTTTAGAGGCAGATACGCAGTATTTT | . | TRBV18 | . | TRBJ2-3
CASSEDGHRNTEAFF | TGTGCCAGCAGCGAGGATGGACACCGGAACACTGAAGCTTTCTTT | . | TRBV2 | few | TRBJ1-1
CASSQSVVGTDTQYF | TGTGCCAGCAGCCAGTCGGTAGTCGGCACAGATACGCAGTATTTT | . | TRBV5-4 | . | TRBJ2-3
CSGQITGGHGYTF | TGCAGCGGACAGATTACAGGGGGCCATGGCTACACCTTC | TRBD1 | TRBV29-1 | . | TRBJ1-2
CASSQDFPKAGGSGYTF | TGCGCCAGCAGCCAAGATTTCCCCAAAGCGGGGGGCTCTGGCTACACCTTC | . | TRBV4-3 | . | TRBJ1-2
CASSWTGGDLRNIQYF | TGTGCCAGCAGCTGGACAGGGGGCGATTTAAGAAACATTCAGTACTTC | TRBD1 | TRBV13 | . | TRBJ2-4
CASSASEASNQPQHF | TGTGCCAGCAGTGCCTCCGAGGCTTCCAATCAGCCCCAGCATTTT | . | TRBV2 | . | TRBJ1-5
CASRVPTEGYGYTF | TGTGCCAGCAGGGTCCCGACAGAGGGGTATGGCTACACCTTC | . | TRBV2 | . | TRBJ1-2
CASSMRDGYEKLFF | TGTGCCAGTAGTATGAGGGACGGATATGAAAAACTGTTTTTT | . | TRBV19 | . | TRBJ1-4
CASSIAGAGVAAKNIQYF | TGTGCCAGTAGTATAGCAGGGGCGGGTGTAGCGGCCAAAAACATTCAGTACTTC | . | TRBV19 | . | TRBJ2-4
CASRRTSASTDTQYF | TGCGCCAGCAGGCGGACTAGCGCGAGCACAGATACGCAGTATTTT | TRBD2 | TRBV5-1 | . | TRBJ2-3
CASSQDEDYQYNEQFF | TGTGCCAGCAGCCAAGATGAGGACTACCAATACAATGAGCAGTTCTTC | . | TRBV4-2 | . | TRBJ2-1
CASSLGTGGLSKNIQYF | TGTGCCAGCAGCTTAGGAACAGGGGGCCTTTCCAAAAACATTCAGTACTTC | TRBD1 | TRBV7-9 | . | TRBJ2-4
CAGSSGSPYNEQFF | TGTGCCGGAAGTAGCGGGAGTCCCTACAATGAGCAGTTCTTC | TRBD2 | TRBV30 | . | TRBJ2-1
CASSVGSRAFGSEQFF | TGTGCCAGCAGCGTGGGGTCTCGGGCCTTCGGGTCGGAGCAGTTCTTC | . | TRBV9 | . | TRBJ2-1
CATSDSSGELFF | TGTGCCACCAGTGATTCGTCCGGGGAGCTGTTTTTT | . | TRBV24-1 | . | TRBJ2-2
CASRGAPEGKQFF | TGTGCCAGCAGGGGGGCCCCGGAAGGGAAGCAGTTCTTC | . | TRBV12-3/TRBV12-4 | . | TRBJ2-1
CASSLGDRVTEAFF | TGTGCCAGCAGTTTAGGGGACAGGGTAACTGAAGCTTTCTTT | TRBD1 | TRBV27 | . | TRBJ1-1
CASSILSSYNSPLHF | TGTGCCAGTAGTATTCTGAGCTCCTATAATTCACCCCTCCACTTT | . | TRBV19 | . | TRBJ1-6
CASSSARRESEQYF | TGCGCCAGCAGCTCGGCGCGTAGGGAGAGCGAGCAGTACTTC | . | TRBV5-1 | . | TRBJ2-7
CASSLSGSTNEQFF | TGTGCCAGCAGCTTGAGCGGGAGTACGAATGAGCAGTTCTTC | TRBD2 | TRBV7-3 | . | TRBJ2-1
CASSSPGSNTEAFF | TGTGCCAGCAGCTCGCCGGGAAGTAACACTGAAGCTTTCTTT | . | TRBV7-6 | . | TRBJ1-1
CASSLTGTGREKLFF | TGCGCCAGCAGCTTGACGGGGACAGGGCGAGAAAAACTGTTTTTT | TRBD1 | TRBV5-1 | . | TRBJ1-4
CAWTRQALLVSHEQFF | TGTGCCTGGACGCGACAGGCTCTCCTAGTAAGCCATGAGCAGTTCTTC | . | TRBV30 | . | TRBJ2-1
CASSTWTGGDGYTF | TGTGCCAGCAGTACTTGGACAGGGGGCGATGGCTACACCTTC | TRBD1 | TRBV6-5 | . | TRBJ1-2
CASSLEYTGELFF | TGTGCCAGCAGCTTGGAGTACACCGGGGAGCTGTTTTTT | . | TRBV7-3 | . | TRBJ2-2
CASSDVRQGADGYTF | TGTGCCAGCAGTGACGTCCGACAGGGGGCGGATGGCTACACCTTC | TRBD1 | TRBV2 | . | TRBJ1-2
CASSKLADTQYF | TGTGCCAGCAGCAAACTCGCAGATACGCAGTATTTT | . | TRBV7-9 | . | TRBJ2-3
CASSQGHGGPDNSPLHF | TGTGCCAGCAGCCAAGGGCACGGGGGGCCTGATAATTCACCCCTCCACTTT | . | TRBV4-2 | . | TRBJ1-6
CAWSKRGEPQHF | TGTGCCTGGAGTAAGCGGGGAGAGCCCCAGCATTTT | . | TRBV30 | . | TRBJ1-5
CASSLEGLQFF | TGCGCCAGCAGCTTGGAGGGTTTGCAGTTCTTC | . | TRBV5-1 | . | TRBJ2-1
CASSAGLRGNTIYF | TGTGCCAGCAGCGCAGGTCTTCGGGGAAACACCATATATTTT | . | TRBV9 | . | TRBJ1-3
CASSLDRSGGYTF | TGTGCCAGCAGCTTGGACAGGTCTGGCGGCTACACCTTC | . | TRBV5-8 | . | TRBJ1-2
CASSQKGEQYF | TGTGCCAGCAGCCAGAAAGGCGAGCAGTACTTC | . | TRBV6-5 | . | TRBJ2-7
CASNNRGNTEAFF | TGTGCCAGCAATAACAGGGGGAACACTGAAGCTTTCTTT | TRBD1 | TRBV7-9 | . | TRBJ1-1
CASSSNRNRNSPLHF | TGTGCCAGCAGCTCCAACAGGAACCGTAATTCACCCCTCCACTTT | . | TRBV7-2 | . | TRBJ1-6
CASSPPGPSTQYF | TGTGCCAGCAGTCCCCCAGGGCCAAGTACGCAGTATTTT | . | TRBV27 | . | TRBJ2-3
CASSSRTVRGEQFF | TGTGCCAGCAGCTCAAGGACGGTGAGGGGTGAGCAGTTCTTC | . | TRBV11-2 | . | TRBJ2-1
CASSLFGVDTGELFF | TGTGCCAGCAGCTTGTTCGGGGTAGACACCGGGGAGCTGTTTTTT | . | TRBV5-8 | . | TRBJ2-2
CASSSGTGNTGELFF | TGTGCCAGCAGCTCTGGGACAGGGAACACCGGGGAGCTGTTTTTT | TRBD1 | TRBV11-2 | . | TRBJ2-2
CATRASGSYEQYF | TGTGCCACCAGAGCTAGCGGCTCCTACGAGCAGTACTTC | TRBD2 | TRBV15 | . | TRBJ2-7